Listed below are T cell receptor beta chains from one sample, sequenced in a study of blood T cell repertoires in COVID-19. Repertoires were generated with immunoSEQ multiplex PCR, while TCRdb's copy carries only in-frame clones and drops some. The table has roughly 320,000 clones, 80% to 90% seen once; the top ten hold about 4.2%. Sequencing input: PBMCs or T cells enriched from blood (not recorded which). The receptors shown here come from a young man who had recovered from COVID-19. The CDR3 runs from the conserved cysteine through the conserved F or W. Each record gives: V gene, J gene, CDR3 length, clone size, D gene, CDR3 DNA, CDR3 protein. D genes are given only for firm matches. The size of a clone is reported for some rows only, either as once, few or many, or as a class for expanded clones.

TRBV5-1	TRBJ2-2	15	few	-	TGCGCCAGCAGCTTGGCAGGGATTAACACCGGGGAGCTGTTTTTT	CASSLAGINTGELFF
TRBV10-3	TRBJ1-2	15	-	TRBD1	TGTGCCATCAGACGACAGGGCGTGGGAGGCTATGGCTACACCTTC	CAIRRQGVGGYGYTF
TRBV15	TRBJ2-1	17	-	TRBD2	TGTGCCACCAGCGGAGGACTAGCGGGGGCCCCTTACAATGAGCAGTTCTTC	CATSGGLAGAPYNEQFF
TRBV11-3	TRBJ2-7	14	-	-	TGTGCCAGCAGCTTACAAGCGGCAAACTACGAGCAGTACTTC	CASSLQAANYEQYF
TRBV5-1	TRBJ2-7	12	once	TRBD2	TGCGCCAGCAGCGGCGGGGGTCCCGAGCAGTACTTC	CASSGGGPEQYF
TRBV19	TRBJ1-1	13	-	TRBD1	TGTGCCGTTAGGGGGCAGCCGAACACTGAAGCTTTCTTT	CAVRGQPNTEAFF
TRBV24-1	TRBJ1-1	13	-	-	TGTGCCACCCAGCTCAGGGGTAACACTGAAGCTTTCTTT	CATQLRGNTEAFF
TRBV19	TRBJ1-5	14	-	TRBD1	TGTGCCAGTAGTAGACAGGGGTCCGGTCAGCCCCAGCATTTT	CASSRQGSGQPQHF
TRBV25-1	TRBJ1-5	15	-	-	TGTGCCAGCATGGGCCTTGTGGCCCGCAATCAGCCCCAGCATTTT	CASMGLVARNQPQHF
TRBV19	TRBJ1-2	16	-	TRBD1	TGTGCCAGTATCACCTCGACAGGGGGACCCTTTTATGGCTACACCTTC	CASITSTGGPFYGYTF
TRBV19	TRBJ2-3	13	few	-	TGTGCCAGTAGCCTCCCGGACTACCCCCCCCAGTATTTT	CASSLPDYPPQYF
TRBV5-1	TRBJ2-1	17	-	-	TGCGCCAGCAGCCCCCACCAAGGGGGGAGGGCCGACAATGAGCAGTTCTTC	CASSPHQGGRADNEQFF
TRBV5-5	TRBJ2-7	15	-	TRBD2	TGTGCCAGCAGCTTGGTCGGTAGCGGGGCTGGCGAGCAGTACTTC	CASSLVGSGAGEQYF
TRBV7-9	TRBJ2-7	13	-	TRBD1	TGTGCCAGCAGCTACGGACAGGGAGGTGAGCAGTACTTC	CASSYGQGGEQYF
TRBV24-1	TRBJ1-4	15	-	-	TGTGCCACCAGTGAACGAGACAGACTTAATGAAAAACTGTTTTTT	CATSERDRLNEKLFF
TRBV3-1/TRBV3-2	TRBJ2-1	13	-	TRBD1	TGTGCCAGCAGCCACGCAGGGGGCGATGAGCAGTTCTTC	CASSHAGGDEQFF
TRBV28	TRBJ2-7	11	many	-	TGTGCCAGCAGCCTAGACTACGAGCAGTACTTC	CASSLDYEQYF
TRBV10-3	TRBJ2-7	13	-	TRBD2	TGTGCCATCAGAAGCGGGAGTTTCTACGAGCAGTACTTC	CAIRSGSFYEQYF
TRBV7-9	TRBJ1-5	14	-	TRBD1	TGTGCCAGCAGTTACGACAGGGGTAATCAGCCCCAGCATTTT	CASSYDRGNQPQHF
TRBV15	TRBJ2-7	15	few	TRBD1	TGTGCCACCAGCAGTGGACAGGGGAGATCCTACGAGCAGTACTTC	CATSSGQGRSYEQYF
TRBV5-1	TRBJ2-7	12	-	TRBD1	TGCGCCAGTAAGGAGGGACAGGCCCCGCCGTACTTC	CASKEGQAPPYF
TRBV27	TRBJ2-1	13	-	-	TGTGCCAGCAGTCAAGGGGCGCGTTATGAGCAGTTCTTC	CASSQGARYEQFF
TRBV2	TRBJ1-2	12	-	TRBD1	TGTGCCAGCATCCATCAGGGGGTAGGCTACACCTTC	CASIHQGVGYTF
TRBV24-1	TRBJ2-4	13	-	-	TGTGCCACCAGTGATGCGCACCTAAACATTCAGTACTTC	CATSDAHLNIQYF
TRBV3-1/TRBV3-2	TRBJ2-1	16	-	TRBD2	TGTGCCAGCAGCCAAGAGGAACGTAGCGGGAGGAATGAGCAGTTCTTC	CASSQEERSGRNEQFF
TRBV5-1	TRBJ1-2	14	-	-	TGCGCCAGCAGCCCAAAGACAGGACCCTATGGCTACACCTTC	CASSPKTGPYGYTF
TRBV5-1	TRBJ2-5	13	-	TRBD2	TGCGCCAGCAGCCCCGGGACTAAAGAGACCCAGTACTTC	CASSPGTKETQYF
TRBV13	TRBJ1-2	13	once	TRBD1	TGTGCCAGCAGCGTGGGACAGGACTATGGCTACACCTTC	CASSVGQDYGYTF
TRBV5-1	TRBJ1-2	16	once	-	TGCGCCAGCAGCTTGGCCAACAACGGGGCTAACTATGGCTACACCTTC	CASSLANNGANYGYTF
TRBV11-3	TRBJ2-3	15	-	TRBD1	TGTGCCAGCAGCCGGACAGGGGATGGCACAGATACGCAGTATTTT	CASSRTGDGTDTQYF
TRBV25-1	TRBJ2-7	14	-	TRBD2	TGTGCCAGCTCGCTCCAAGCGGGAATGTACGAGCAGTACTTC	CASSLQAGMYEQYF
TRBV5-1	TRBJ1-2	15	few	-	TGCGCCAGCAGCTTGGCCGGGGGAACTAACTATGGCTACACCTTC	CASSLAGGTNYGYTF
TRBV9	TRBJ2-7	14	-	TRBD1	TGTGCCAGCAGCGTAGGACAGGGCGGAATTGAGCAGTACTTC	CASSVGQGGIEQYF
TRBV18	TRBJ1-1	15	-	-	TGTGCCAGCTCAAGCGGACAGCTCATGAACACTGAAGCTTTCTTT	CASSSGQLMNTEAFF
TRBV10-1	TRBJ2-6	24	-	-	TGCGCCAGCAGTGATTTCGCCCGGGTTAGTCACGCGGACACCTCCCCTCCTGGGGCCAACGTCCTGACTTTC	CASSDFARVSHADTSPPGANVLTF
TRBV29-1	TRBJ2-1	16	-	TRBD1	TGCAGCGTTGATGGGGTGAGGGCAGGGGGCGAGGGTGAGCAGTTCTTC	CSVDGVRAGGEGEQFF
TRBV11-1	TRBJ2-2	16	-	-	TGTGCCAGCAGTCAAGGTGGACAGGAGGGCACCGGGGAGCTGTTTTTT	CASSQGGQEGTGELFF
TRBV2	TRBJ1-2	14	-	TRBD1	TGTGCCAGCAGTCCGGGGACGGGACAGGACGGCTACACCTTC	CASSPGTGQDGYTF
TRBV19	TRBJ1-4	15	-	TRBD1	TGTGCCAGTAGTGTGCCCACAGGGGCGCGCGAAAAACTGTTTTTT	CASSVPTGAREKLFF
TRBV28	TRBJ2-7	18	-	TRBD2	TGTGCCAGCAGTAGACCGGGACTAGCGGGGGGGAGCTCCTACGAGCAGTACTTC	CASSRPGLAGGSSYEQYF
TRBV5-4	TRBJ2-2	17	-	TRBD2	TGTGCCAGCAGCTTGGGGGGACTAGCGGGCAACACCGGGGAGCTGTTTTTT	CASSLGGLAGNTGELFF
TRBV5-6	TRBJ2-6	14	-	-	TGTGCCAGCAGCCGTCCCTCTGGGGCCAACGTCCTGACTTTC	CASSRPSGANVLTF
TRBV4-2	TRBJ1-1	15	-	TRBD1	TGTGCCAGCAGCCGACGGACAGGGGGCTGGACTGAAGCTTTCTTT	CASSRRTGGWTEAFF
TRBV9	TRBJ2-1	15	-	TRBD2	TGTGCCAGCAGCCCGGGCGGGAGTCGGACTAATGAGCAGTTCTTC	CASSPGGSRTNEQFF
TRBV7-6	TRBJ2-5	16	-	-	TGTGCCAGCAGCCTTAGGATCCCGGGATCCCGGGCGACCCAGTACTTC	CASSLRIPGSRATQYF
TRBV27	TRBJ2-3	14	few	-	TGTGCCAGCAGTTCCAGCAGGGGCACAGATACGCAGTATTTT	CASSSSRGTDTQYF
TRBV10-1	TRBJ1-2	16	-	-	TGCGCCAGCACGTGGCCTCGGGGGGCACCTAACTATGGCTACACCTTC	CASTWPRGAPNYGYTF
TRBV7-2	TRBJ2-2	18	-	-	TGTGCCAGCAGCTTTCCACCGCGCGGCCCGGGGAGGTCCGGGGAGCTGTTTTTT	CASSFPPRGPGRSGELFF
TRBV11-3	TRBJ1-3	17	many	-	TGTGCCAGCAGCTCGCCTAGCGGATTCCCCTCTGGAAACACCATATATTTT	CASSSPSGFPSGNTIYF
TRBV12-3/TRBV12-4	TRBJ2-7	13	-	-	TGTGCCAGCAGTTTAGCGTCCGCCTACGAGCAGTACTTC	CASSLASAYEQYF
TRBV5-1	TRBJ2-7	13	-	-	TGCGCCAGCCAAGCAGGAGGTTCCTACGAGCAGTACTTC	CASQAGGSYEQYF
TRBV10-3	TRBJ2-7	12	-	-	TGTGCCATCAGCCCTGGGAGTGTAGGGCAGTACTTC	CAISPGSVGQYF
TRBV4-1	TRBJ2-7	17	-	TRBD2	TGCGCCAGCAGCCAAGAACGTACGGCGGGAGGGGAGTACGAGCAGTACTTC	CASSQERTAGGEYEQYF